This T cell receptor (beta chain) was profiled in a study of cytomegalovirus exposure and HLA in healthy donors (dated by TCRdb to about 2017). In terms of the full investigation: An earlier analysis of roughly 500 of the donors reported approximately 290 Gb of sequence data and 117 million unique TCR beta sequences from 150 million to 200 million T cells. To decide whether each TCR beta V gene segment behaved as functional or pseudogenic, an earlier analysis of fewer than 750 of the donors relied on high-throughput TCR beta sequencing. Class I and class II HLA loci were covered by the typing at four-digit resolution. A few DR-DQ haplotypes were treated as single units for association and clustering because of strong linkage in the cohort. Donor age, sex, ethnicity and CMV serostatus were compiled together with the repertoire data. An early release that covered several hundred HLA-typed donors contained about 300 gigabases of sequencing data and tens of millions of unique TCR sequences. The study was designed to test whether signatures of past pathogen exposure could be identified by cataloging public T cell receptors. The study used immunosequencing to profile the T cell repertoires of 670 or so subjects and linked those repertoires to cytomegalovirus serostatus. A later genetic analysis used genome-wide SNP genotypes for about 60% of the 666 donors, treating that subset as a discovery cohort. To predict cytomegalovirus infection status, the study brought together high-throughput TCR immunosequencing, statistical association of individual TCRs with disease status, and machine learning. All discovery cohort repertoires had been generated using a single sequencing platform. Among 300 to 500 genotyped donors of the cohort, an average of roughly 230,000 unique TCR beta nucleotide sequences was sequenced per donor, of which about 18% were non-productive. In the later analysis, no new phenotypic data were used to find candidate immune exposures; instead, reliance was placed on TCR beta sequences and their occurrence across donors. The number of donors typed differed by locus, with about 629-630 for A, B, C, DRB1 and DQB1, about 500 for DQA1, about 610 for DPA1, and around 460 for DPB1. Of the 300 to 500 genotyped donors, 81% were placed in the genetic ancestry cluster associated with self-reported Caucasian donors. To study patterns of TCR occurrence, a later analysis re-analyzed previously published TCR beta repertoires from 650 to 750 donors and added high-resolution HLA genotyping. In addition to the first cohort of around 670 subjects, a separate validation cohort of over 90 different subjects was used.

The cohort comprised under 700 healthy bone marrow donors. At the time of sampling, all cohort members were nominally healthy, though unrecorded immune exposures were likely present. The donor was CMV seropositive and was included in the group of almost 300 seropositive cohort members. A peripheral blood sample was collected from each donor, and TCR beta sequencing was performed on peripheral blood mononuclear cells. Genomic DNA was extracted from the blood cell samples with the Qiagen DNeasy Blood Extraction Kit. Libraries were built with the immunoSEQ multiplex PCR assay. For the multiplex PCR, a mixture combining 60 forward primers for TCR Vbeta segments and 13 reverse primers for TCR Jbeta segments was used. A multiplex PCR assay on genomic DNA amplified the CDR3 region of rearranged TCR beta genes. The Illumina HiSeq System was used to sequence the amplified TCR beta libraries as 87-base-pair reads. As for the authors' bioinformatics: Across the 670 or so repertoires, a later analysis counted tens of millions of unique TCR beta chains, some 11 million of which were shared by at least two donors. A nearest-neighbor algorithm error-corrected the raw reads and collapsed the reads into unique sequences, merging closely related sequences to remove PCR and sequencing errors. Alignment of CDR3 sequences to IMGT reference sequences was used to assign V, D and J gene segments. For a sequence to be retained, a match of at least six nucleotides to both a V gene segment and a J gene segment was required. Rearrangements were classified as productive when the CDR3 lacked stop codons and remained in frame with V and J, and all other rearrangements were classified as non-productive. Following IMGT convention, CDR3 was defined as the stretch from the second conserved V-encoded cysteine up to the conserved J-encoded phenylalanine. The earlier analysis of around 640 of the donors excluded sequences that lacked an unambiguous match to a single V gene segment. An earlier analysis of a few hundred of the donors called V segments functional above 56.7% productive rearrangements and segregating when the between-donor standard deviation exceeded 5%. A statistical classification framework was built to diagnose cytomegalovirus status from the catalog of TCR beta chain sequences. In a later analysis, TCR nucleotide sequences were compared against IMGT/GENE-DB human TR gene sequences so that V and J genes could be assigned. The TCRdist pipeline was used in a later analysis to assign CDR3 sequences and most-parsimonious VDJ recombination scenarios. In a later analysis, each TCR beta chain was defined by its CDR3 amino acid sequence together with its V-gene family, and reads lacking a unique V-gene family were excluded. To address suspected cross-contamination and a sequencing artifact, a later analysis removed a few hundred highly shared, low-generation-probability nucleotide sequences. In a later analysis, a clonal expansion index was calculated for each public chain from normalized within-repertoire ranks of inferred template counts. In a later analysis, generation probabilities were computed with a VDJ recombination model fitted to out-of-frame rearrangements, and the resulting probabilities were checked against IGoR. A later analysis scored TCR-TCR, TCR-HLA and TCR-CMV co-occurrence with hypergeometric tests, applying a repertoire-size bias correction to TCR pairs. A later analysis estimated false discovery rates by permuting HLA or CMV assignments 20 times. In a later analysis, co-occurring TCRs were grouped with DBSCAN, and TCRdist sequence similarity was added when clustering was performed within HLA-allele-positive subsets. For co-occurrence clustering, repertoires with fewer than 30,000 or more than 120,000 public chains were excluded, along with four or five repertoires with anomalous nucleotide sharing. Sourced from immuneACCESS, this table was stored by TCRdb with only in-frame sequences that have V and J called. A share of the clones is absent; for the studies checked, an unresolved V gene accounts for under half, and the remainder has no known explanation. For V, J and clone size, that table is used; D and trimming come from the DNA. The sample table holds about 210,000 clones, of which around 84% were seen once. The top ten clones comprise about 3.4% of the sample.

On the study overall, not on this receptor specifically: A later genetic analysis associated a missense DCLRE1C variant with V-gene and J-gene trimming of TCR beta chains, and an independent cohort replicated the association. According to a later analysis, most CMV-associated TCR beta chains appeared to be HLA-restricted, and the HLA associations seemed to be driven largely by CMV exposure. Correlated functional status among segregating V segments might reflect linkage disequilibrium, but an unknown experimental factor could not be ruled out. The cohort was sequenced for TCR beta chains only, and without alpha or paired-chain data the features that could be detected were limited. For the cohort, immune exposure information was limited to CMV serostatus. A total of some 180 TCR beta chains were listed by the study as associated with cytomegalovirus. In a later analysis, TCR association rates were found to vary across HLA loci, with the most associated TCRs seen for DRB1 alleles and the fewest for HLA-C alleles. In a later analysis, HLA-associated TCR beta chains were found to be more clonally expanded and to have lower generation probabilities than equally common non-associated chains. The authors suggested that the approach could potentially be generalized to other disease states and immunological phenotypes. HLA typing was unavailable for some donors at each locus, so association tests used only the typed subset. In both the original and validation cohorts, the classifier was reported to diagnose cytomegalovirus status with high specificity and sensitivity. In a later analysis, several top co-occurrence clusters were reported to appear linked to parvovirus B19, influenza, CMV and Epstein-Barr virus. The sequencing pipeline was judged likely to have produced a cluster of highly shared sequence variants as a technical artifact. Three of the identified cytomegalovirus-associated TCR beta chains were confirmed in vitro to be specific for cytomegalovirus antigens. Around 16 rarely observed V segments, including chromosome 9 orphons, were excluded from the earlier analysis of several hundred of the donors because counts were too low. According to a later genetic analysis, donors in an Asian-associated ancestry cluster had fewer N-insertions in productive TCRs than the approximately 700-donor mean. A further reported finding was that TCR beta sequences accurately predicted the HLA-A and HLA-B alleles for most subjects in the first cohort. Across donors, most TCR sequences were observed very rarely, whereas some public TCRs were present in many individuals. When HLA alleles, especially DR and DQ, strongly co-occurred, TCR associations were difficult to assign to individual alleles. In a later analysis, some 17,000 TCR beta sequences were associated with specific HLA alleles at a false discovery rate of 0.05. In an earlier analysis of about 540 of the donors, most TCR beta V segments were observed in productive rearrangements about 87% or about 30% of the time, broadly matching IMGT annotations. The presence/absence analyses assumed that sequencing depth was roughly uniform across donors, and that assumption may not be true.

On this clone itself: The target of this receptor is not known. Per-base qualities were not stored, and no clone one base away is much larger.

This TCR derives from a man aged 40-55 years in good health and CMV-seropositive. The sequenced material came from PBMCs.

The CDR3 corresponds to CASSLVFGSGESPLHF. The nucleotide sequence reads TGCGCCAGCAGCTTGGTTTTCGGGTCGGGGGAATCACCCCTCCACTTT. The chain employs TRBV5-1 and TRBJ1-6; a tentative D call is TRBD1 (5 bases match). Reading from cysteine to phenylalanine, the CDR3 counts 16 amino acids. CDR3 DNA only is kept here, 48 bases in frame from base 1. The germline V gene gives CDR1 as SGHRS and CDR2 as YFSETQ. The V end loses 0 bases and the J end loses 10 bases, and a stretch of 17 bases separates them.